One T cell receptor beta chain is described in this entry. Its target is not known. The data were taken from a study of CXCR3-negative and CXCR3-positive naive CD8 T cells. In germline, CDR1 is SGHTA, CDR2 FQGTGA. The CDR3 is 14 residues long. Points from the study as a whole: A higher hydrophobicity marked the TRB CDR3s of CXCR3-positive naive cells versus CXCR3-negative naive cells.

Libraries were UMI-labeled 5' RACE TRB cDNA. From the 5' RACE reads, TCRdb lists one entry per CDR3 protein and no DNA. This table lists about 86,000 distinct CDR3 sequences. Sequenced material: naive CXCR3+ CD8+ T cells from blood. Sample subset: CD45RO-CCR7+CD27+CD95- naive CD8+ T cells expressing CXCR3 (TNR3+). The chain combines TRBV7-3 with TRBJ2-3. This clonotype was sampled from a human donor in good health. Some clones in this sample may be carry-over from other donors' samples. The CDR3 is CASSPTGSTDTQYF.